The 17 T cell receptor beta chains in this list originate from one sample, sequenced in a study of blood T cell repertoires in COVID-19 (TCRdb year 2020). Libraries came from the immunoSEQ multiplex PCR assay. The source is immuneACCESS, and TCRdb retained only in-frame sequences with V and J called. Part of the clones is not carried over; for the studies checked, unresolved V genes explain less than half of this, and the remainder is unexplained. Present in this sample are 150,000 to 200,000 clones, 86% of which were seen just once. The top ten constitute 7% to 7.5% of the sample. The sample comprised peripheral blood. These receptors were taken from a woman over 75 in a cohort sampled during active or convalescent COVID-19.

This rearrangement joins TRBV4-3 to TRBJ2-1, with 7 bases identical to TRBD2. The V gene's germline CDR1 is LGHNA and CDR2 YSLEER. V gave up 4 bases and J gave up 6 bases; unmatched junction bases: 3. This CDR3 comprises 13 residues. In DNA, the CDR3 is TGCGCCAGCAGCCCGAGCGGGACCAATGAGCAGTTCTTC. Protein sequence: CASSPSGTNEQFF.

The chain links TRBV4-1 to TRBJ1-2; possible D gene TRBD1, 6 bases. Germline lookup yields CDR1 MGHRA and CDR2 YSYEKL. There are 14 residues in the CDR3. Trimming left V 0 bases short and J 7 bases short, with 12 bases between. CDR3 bases: TGCGCCAGCAGCCAAGACAAAACAGGGCCTGGCTACACCTTC. It specifies CASSQDKTGPGYTF.

This sequence joins TRBV28 and TRBJ1-5, with 12 bases lining up with TRBD1. CDR1 and CDR2 (germline): MDHEN, SYDVKM. The CDR3 runs 17 residues. V trimming: 4 bases; J trimming: 4 bases; junction bases outside the gene matches: 8. The CDR3 nucleotides are TGTGCCAGCAGTTCTCCCCGGGACAGGGGGCAGAATCAGCCCCAGCATTTT. Its protein product is CASSSPRDRGQNQPQHF.

J is TRBJ1-5 and V is TRBV28, with D possibly being TRBD1 (5 bases). The CDR3 has 15 amino acids. Trimming shortened V by 1 base and J by 7 bases, and 14 bases separated the two germline ends. CDR1 MDHEN and CDR2 SYDVKM come from the germline V gene. CDR3 region: CASSLSGLTDQPQHF. For the CDR3, the DNA is TGTGCCAGCAGTTTATCAGGGTTGACGGACCAGCCCCAGCATTTT.

V and J are TRBV28 and TRBJ2-2; TRBD2 is a possible D gene (5 bases). The CDR3 contains 15 residues. Looked up from germline, CDR1 is MDHEN and CDR2 is SYDVKM. V shed 5 bases and J shed 5 bases, with 15 bases lying between them. This chain's CDR3 is CASSTTREWTGELFF. CDR3 bases: TGTGCCAGCAGTACCACTAGGGAGTGGACCGGGGAGCTGTTTTTT. Supplemented by reference TRBV28 and TRBJ2-2, the full variable domain reads DVKVTQSSRYLVKRTGEKVFLECVQDMDHENMFWYRQDPGLGLRLIYFSYDVKMKEKGDIPEGYSVSREKKERFSLILESASTNQTSMYLCASSTTREWTGELFFGEGSRLTVL.

CDR3 bases: TGTGCCACCAGCAGAGTACCGGGGTTCGGCGAGACCCAGTACTTC. It yields the protein CATSRVPGFGETQYF. V and J are TRBV15 and TRBJ2-5; TRBD2 might be the D (5 bases). Germline-derived CDR1 and CDR2 are LNHNV and YYDKDF (reference sequence). This CDR3 is 15 amino acids long. Between the trimmed V and J ends, which lost 1 base and 5 bases, there was a span of 14 bases.

The V call is TRBV6-2 or TRBV6-3, the J call TRBJ2-1; the D gene is possibly TRBD1 (6 bases). There are 14 residues in the CDR3. Deletions cut 4 bases from V and 2 bases from J, with 9 bases between. The germline V gene has CDR1 MNHEY and CDR2 SVGEGT. The CDR3 DNA reads as TGTGCCAGCAGTTCTGACAGGACCTACAATGAGCAGTTCTTC. Translation gives CASSSDRTYNEQFF.

The rearrangement uses TRBV18 and TRBJ2-2; TRBD2 matches at 9 bases. The germline V gene encodes CDR1 KGHSH and CDR2 LQKENI. There are 18 residues in the CDR3. Trimming removed 3 bases from V and 5 bases from J; junction bases left unmatched: 13. The CDR3 sequence: CASSPPSTGLAGTGELFF. The CDR3 coding sequence is TGTGCCAGCTCACCCCCAAGTACGGGGCTAGCGGGAACCGGGGAGCTGTTTTTT.

V usage is TRBV9 and J usage is TRBJ2-7; TRBD1 matches 12 bases. CDR3 length equals 14 residues. Germline loops: CDR1 SGDLS, CDR2 YYNGEE. After removal of 4 bases from V and 4 bases from J, the junction contained 3 bases not matched to a gene. CDR3 loop: CASSLGQGAYEQYF. CDR3 coding DNA: TGTGCCAGCAGCCTGGGACAGGGGGCGTACGAGCAGTACTTC.

The chain is built from TRBV10-3 and TRBJ1-1, with D maybe TRBD1 (6 bases). Trimming took 3 bases from V and 4 from J, leaving 15 bases between them. Germline V gene data show CDR1 as ENHRY and CDR2 as SYGVKD. This CDR3 is 15 amino acids long. The CDR3 DNA reads as TGTGCCATCAGTGACCTACAGGGCCGGACCACTGAAGCTTTCTTT. Amino acid sequence: CAISDLQGRTTEAFF.

The chain joins TRBV27 to TRBJ1-4; maybe TRBD1 (6 bases). Germline assignment: CDR1 MNHEY and CDR2 SMNVEV (reference sequence). V was pared by 6 bases and J by 5 bases, with 16 bases between. The CDR3 is 15 amino acids. The CDR3 region is CASSPAGTLNEKLFF. The CDR3 DNA sequence: TGTGCCAGCAGCCCGGCCGGGACATTGAATGAAAAACTGTTTTTT.

This clone has only one observation. The J gene is TRBJ2-1, the V gene TRBV7-9; no clear D gene. Per germline, CDR1 SEHNR and CDR2 FQNEAQ (reference sequence). There are 14 residues in the CDR3. The V and J ends lost 6 bases and 0 bases respectively, with 9 bases between them. CDR3 bases: TGTGCCAGCAGACCCTCTAACTCCTACAATGAGCAGTTCTTC. Residues: CASRPSNSYNEQFF.

The chain is built from TRBV5-6 and TRBJ2-5, with D perhaps matching TRBD2 (5 bases). The V and J ends lost 6 bases and 0 bases respectively, with 15 bases between them. The CDR3 consists of 15 residues. Germline values: CDR1 SGHDT, CDR2 YYEEEE. The CDR3 region has the DNA TGTGCCAGCACCTCGCTTGGGAGAAACCAAGAGACCCAGTACTTC. This translates into CASTSLGRNQETQYF. Looking up the rest from reference TRBV5-6 and TRBJ2-5 gives the full variable domain: DAGVTQSPTHLIKTRGQQVTLRCSPKSGHDTVSWYQQALGQGPQFIFQYYEEEERQRGNFPDRFSGHQFPNYSSELNVNALLLGDSALYLCASTSLGRNQETQYFGPGTRLLVL.

The genes are TRBV4-3 and TRBJ2-7, with D possibly TRBD1 on 5 matching bases. This CDR3 is 16 amino acids long. V was shortened by 2 bases and J by 0 bases, with 14 bases between the two germline ends. Germline V gives CDR1 LGHNA, CDR2 YSLEER. CDR3 in amino acids: CASSQFRQRFSYEQYF. The CDR3 DNA follows: TGCGCCAGCAGCCAATTCAGACAGCGTTTCTCCTACGAGCAGTACTTC.

The V call is TRBV4-2, the J call TRBJ2-1; 7 nucleotides line up with TRBD2. The V and J ends lost 3 bases and 6 bases, in that order; junction bases with no gene match: 8. Germline CDR1 is LGHNA and CDR2 is YNFKEQ. The CDR3 covers 15 residues. This chain's CDR3 is CASSHQDRGSNEQFF. In nucleotides, the CDR3 is TGTGCCAGCAGCCACCAAGATCGCGGGAGCAATGAGCAGTTCTTC.

A remark on this clone: The same CDR3 can be traced to other DNA sequences in this sample. The V call is TRBV4-1, the J call TRBJ1-5; the match to TRBD1 covers 10 bases. The CDR3 is made up of 15 amino acids. V shed 0 bases and J 6 bases; nucleotides not matched to a gene: 2. Germline CDR1 MGHRA, CDR2 YSYEKL. This chain's CDR3 is CASSQEGQGLQPQHF. The CDR3 bases are TGCGCCAGCAGCCAAGAGGGACAGGGGCTTCAGCCCCAGCATTTT.

This sequence joins TRBV6-6 and TRBJ2-1; D is possibly TRBD2 (6 bases). Germline-derived CDR1 and CDR2 are MNHNY and SVGAGI (reference sequence). Between the trimmed V and J ends, which lost 6 bases and 8 bases, there was a span of 20 bases. The CDR3 runs to 15 residues. This CDR3 is CASSRTGLPVDEQFF. DNA of the CDR3: TGTGCCAGCAGCCGTACGGGACTCCCGGTGGATGAGCAGTTCTTC.